What follows is one TCR beta chain and its context. No antigen is known for it. This entry is derived from a study of cytomegalovirus exposure and HLA in healthy donors. Study-wide points: TCR association rates varied by HLA locus in a later analysis, with DRB1 highest and HLA-C lowest. Sequencing depth roughly uniform across donors was assumed in presence/absence analyses. In an earlier analysis, about 87% or about 30%: the productive usage of most TCR beta V segments. HLA allele associations emerged for around 15,000 TCR beta sequences in a later analysis, at 0.05 false discovery rate.

CDR3 length: 15 residues. Trimming shortened V by 0 bases and J by 9 bases, and 16 bases separated the two germline ends. The germline V gene encodes CDR1 SGDLS and CDR2 YYNGEE. PCR primers comprised 60 Vbeta and 13 Jbeta primers. Generated by immunoSEQ multiplex PCR, the TCRdb table keeps only in-frame clones and is missing some. The sample has fewer than 200,000 clones, approximately 80% seen once. Sequences were obtained from PBMCs. The receptor was derived from a young woman in good health and CMV-seropositive. The chain is built from TRBV9 and TRBJ1-5; D is possibly TRBD1 (6 bases). The CDR3 loop reads CASSVGQGPSGPQHF. In DNA, the CDR3 is TGTGCCAGCAGCGTAGGGCAGGGGCCTAGCGGGCCCCAGCATTTT.